A single sample gave rise to the 18 T cell receptor beta chains below, sequenced in a study of blood T cell repertoires in COVID-19. Method: immunoSEQ multiplex PCR; TCRdb's copy keeps in-frame clones and lacks some. The sample holds 150,000 to 200,000 clones, around nine tenths seen once. The sequenced sample was peripheral blood. The receptors were sampled from a woman aged 70-85 years with COVID-19, enrolled during active disease.

The chain recombines TRBV12-5 with TRBJ2-2; 7 bases map to TRBD2. The CDR3 sequence is 16 residues long. The germline V gene encodes CDR1 LGHNT and CDR2 FRNRAP. The V segment lost 1 base and the J segment 4 bases; nucleotides outside the gene matches: 6. The CDR3 sequence is CASGLGAGAGTGELFF. The CDR3 DNA reads as TGTGCTAGTGGTTTGGGGGCGGGAGCGGGCACCGGGGAGCTGTTTTTT.

The chain uses TRBV3-1 (or the pseudogene TRBV3-2) and TRBJ2-7; 8 bases agree with TRBD1. Germline V gene lookup returns CDR1 LGHDT and CDR2 YNNKEL (reference sequence). Germline trimming cut 3 bases from V and 6 bases from J; bases unmatched to any gene: 13. The CDR3 extends over 16 amino acids. In nucleotides, the CDR3 is TGTGCCAGCAGCCACTCCGGGACAGGTCTCCTAGGCGAGCAGTACTTC. Translating it yields CASSHSGTGLLGEQYF.

The chain is built from TRBV6-5 and TRBJ1-1; D possibly corresponds to TRBD1 (6 bases). Trimming cost V 6 bases and J 4 bases, with 12 bases left between them. The CDR3 extends over 13 amino acids. The V gene's germline CDR1 is MNHEY and CDR2 SVGAGI. The CDR3 bases are TGTGCCAGCAGGGGAACAGGGCCCACTGAAGCTTTCTTT. This translates into CASRGTGPTEAFF.

This clone was counted a few times. The V gene is TRBV4-1, the J gene TRBJ1-3, with 8 bases that match TRBD1. The germline CDR1 and CDR2 sequences are MGHRA and YSYEKL. The length of the CDR3 is 16 residues. Trimming removed 0 bases from V and 3 bases from J; junction bases left unmatched: 4. The CDR3 protein is CASSQDRQGSGNTIYF. CDR3 bases: TGCGCCAGCAGCCAAGATAGACAGGGGAGTGGAAACACCATATATTTT.

The chain employs TRBV3-1 (or the pseudogene TRBV3-2) and TRBJ2-2; possible D gene TRBD2, 7 bases. With 4 bases removed from V and 3 bases from J, the gap between germline ends came to 15 bases. Per germline, CDR1 LGHDT and CDR2 YNNKEL (reference sequence). The CDR3 contains 16 residues. As DNA, the CDR3 is TGTGCCAGCAGCCGACGGGGGGCTTCGGACACCGGGGAGCTGTTTTTT. It specifies CASSRRGASDTGELFF.

V and J are TRBV4-3 and TRBJ2-3; TRBD1 matches at 10 bases. The CDR3 loop spans 16 amino acids. Germline-derived CDR1 and CDR2 are LGHNA and YSLEER. With 0 bases clipped from V and 4 bases from J, the junction kept 4 bases outside the gene matches. The CDR3 region is CASSQERGQGPDTQYF. Here the CDR3 DNA reads TGCGCCAGCAGCCAAGAACGGGGACAGGGGCCAGATACGCAGTATTTT.

The chain couples TRBV6-2 or TRBV6-3 to TRBJ2-7; TRBD2 is a possible D gene (6 bases). Germline-derived CDR1 and CDR2 are MNHEY and SVGEGT. Trimming removed 2 bases from V and 5 bases from J, with 13 bases in between. This CDR3 comprises 14 residues. Here the CDR3 DNA reads TGTGCCAGCAGTTACCTCGGGGGTCCCGACGAGCAGTACTTC. Protein sequence: CASSYLGGPDEQYF.

This rearrangement joins TRBV20-1 to TRBJ2-1, with 7 bases matching TRBD2. The ends lost 3 bases at V and 11 bases at J; junction bases unmatched: 10. Germline CDR1 and CDR2: DFQATT and SNEGSKA (reference sequence). The CDR3 spans 13 residues. The CDR3 DNA follows: TGCAGTGCTAGTGGGCGGCTAGCGGCCCAGCAGTTCTTC. Translated, it gives CSASGRLAAQQFF.

The chain has TRBV19 and TRBJ2-7; 8 positions agree with TRBD2. CDR1 is LNHDA, CDR2 SQIVND, per germline (reference sequence). V shed 7 bases and J 2 bases; nucleotides not matched to a gene: 10. The CDR3 totals 15 residues. The CDR3 DNA sequence: TGTGCCAGTACCCTCGCTAGCGGGCCCGCCTACGAGCAGTACTTC. Protein: CASTLASGPAYEQYF.

The gene calls are TRBV27 and TRBJ2-4, with D tentatively TRBD2 (6 bases). Deletions cut 4 bases from V and 1 base from J, with 14 bases between. CDR1 MNHEY and CDR2 SMNVEV come from the germline V gene (reference sequence). The CDR3 consists of 16 residues. CDR3 in DNA: TGTGCCAGCAGTTGGGGACCTGGAGGGGCCAAAAACATTCAGTACTTC. Its translation is CASSWGPGGAKNIQYF.

The V gene is TRBV24-1, the J gene TRBJ1-5; TRBD1 matches 9 bases. The CDR3 sequence is 18 residues long. The germline V gene encodes CDR1 KGHDR and CDR2 SFDVKD. The V segment lost 2 bases and the J segment 2 bases; nucleotides outside the gene matches: 9. The CDR3 region has the DNA TGTGCCACCAGTGATTGTCCGGGACAGGGTTGGTGCAATCAGCCCCAGCATTTT. Translating gives CATSDCPGQGWCNQPQHF.

The V and J genes are TRBV7-6 and TRBJ2-7; TRBD1 is a possible D gene (6 bases). The CDR3 is 15 amino acids. V was shortened by 2 bases and J by 6 bases, with 17 bases between the two germline ends. Germline-derived CDR1 and CDR2 are SGHVS and FNYEAQ. The CDR3: CASSLNRASRGEQYF. The CDR3 nucleotides read TGTGCCAGCAGCTTAAACAGGGCCTCCCGAGGCGAGCAGTACTTC.

The gene calls are TRBV5-6 and TRBJ1-1; 9 bases fit TRBD1. Germline assignment: CDR1 SGHDT and CDR2 YYEEEE. The CDR3 is 16 amino acids. J gave up 3 bases and V 0 bases, and 6 bases lay outside the gene matches. In DNA, the CDR3 is TGTGCCAGCAGCTTGGACAGGGGGCGCTTATACACTGAAGCTTTCTTT. Residues: CASSLDRGRLYTEAFF. Full variable domain (rest looked up from reference TRBV5-6 and TRBJ1-1): DAGVTQSPTHLIKTRGQQVTLRCSPKSGHDTVSWYQQALGQGPQFIFQYYEEEERQRGNFPDRFSGHQFPNYSSELNVNALLLGDSALYLCASSLDRGRLYTEAFFGQGTRLTVV.

V gene TRBV4-1 combines with J gene TRBJ2-3; a weak D match, TRBD2 (6 bases). The CDR3 sequence is 17 residues long. Trimming removed 0 bases from V and 1 base from J, with 14 bases in between. In germline, CDR1 is MGHRA, CDR2 YSYEKL. The CDR3 DNA follows: TGCGCCAGCAGCCAAGATTCCCTCTCGGGGGGCACAGATACGCAGTATTTT. The encoded protein is CASSQDSLSGGTDTQYF.

The chain links TRBV9 to TRBJ2-1, with TRBD2 as a possible D gene (6 bases). The V gene's germline CDR1 is SGDLS and CDR2 YYNGEE. The CDR3 sequence is 12 residues long. Deletions cut 0 bases from V and 8 bases from J, with 6 bases between. CDR3 protein: CASSVGLDEQFF. In DNA, the CDR3 is TGTGCCAGCAGCGTAGGACTAGATGAGCAGTTCTTC.

This chain uses TRBV11-2 with TRBJ2-1; 10 bases map to TRBD2. CDR3 length: 17 amino acids. Germline V gene data show CDR1 as SGHAT and CDR2 as FQNNGV. The J segment lost 4 bases and the V segment lost 5 bases, leaving 11 bases of the junction unmatched. CDR3 sequence reads: CASSTAPGLASYNEQFF. The DNA for the CDR3 is TGTGCCAGCAGCACGGCCCCGGGACTAGCGTCATACAATGAGCAGTTCTTC.

V usage is TRBV28 and J usage is TRBJ2-4; 8 bases match TRBD1. The V gene's germline CDR1 is MDHEN and CDR2 SYDVKM. This CDR3 spans 14 amino acids. The J segment lost 5 bases and the V segment lost 6 bases, leaving 6 bases of the junction unmatched. CDR3 in amino acids: CASRYGQGQNIQYF. The CDR3 DNA follows: TGTGCCAGCAGGTACGGACAGGGACAAAACATTCAGTACTTC.

This clone was detected only a few times. The chain recombines TRBV19 with TRBJ2-7; 9 bases are shared with TRBD1. J was trimmed by 6 bases and V by 6 bases; bases with no gene match: 9. This CDR3 is built from 14 residues. The germline gives CDR1 LNHDA, CDR2 SQIVND (reference sequence). Written as DNA, the CDR3 is TGTGCCAGTAGCCAACAACAGGGGGCGGGCGAGCAGTACTTC. This translates into CASSQQQGAGEQYF.